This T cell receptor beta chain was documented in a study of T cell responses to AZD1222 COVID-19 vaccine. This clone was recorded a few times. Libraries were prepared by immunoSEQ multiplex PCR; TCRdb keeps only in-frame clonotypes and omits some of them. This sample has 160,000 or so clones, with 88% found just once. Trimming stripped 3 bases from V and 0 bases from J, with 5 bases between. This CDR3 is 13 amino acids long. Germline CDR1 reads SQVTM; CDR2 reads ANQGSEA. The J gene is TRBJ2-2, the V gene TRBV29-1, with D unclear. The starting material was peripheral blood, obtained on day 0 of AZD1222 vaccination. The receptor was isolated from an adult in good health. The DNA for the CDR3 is TGCAGCGTTGACGTTGCGAACACCGGGGAGCTGTTTTTT. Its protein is CSVDVANTGELFF.